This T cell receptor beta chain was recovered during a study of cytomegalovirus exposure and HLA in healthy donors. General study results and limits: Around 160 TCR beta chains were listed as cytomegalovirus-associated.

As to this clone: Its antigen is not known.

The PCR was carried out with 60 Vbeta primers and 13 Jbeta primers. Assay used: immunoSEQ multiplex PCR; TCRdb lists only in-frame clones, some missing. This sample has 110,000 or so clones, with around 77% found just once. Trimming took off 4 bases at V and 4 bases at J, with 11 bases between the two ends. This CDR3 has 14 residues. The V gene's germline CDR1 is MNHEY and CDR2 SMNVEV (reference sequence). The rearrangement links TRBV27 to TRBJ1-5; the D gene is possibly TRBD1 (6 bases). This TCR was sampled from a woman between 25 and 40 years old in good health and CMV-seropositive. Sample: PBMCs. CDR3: CASSYTDSNQPQHF. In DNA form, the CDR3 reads TGTGCCAGCAGTTACACGGACAGTAATCAGCCCCAGCATTTT.